The subject of this entry is one T cell receptor (beta chain). The sample belongs to a study of CD8+ T cells in alopecia areata. cDNA prepared by RNA extraction and subsequent reverse transcription served as the template for sequencing. Using immunoSEQ multiplex PCR, the repertoire was profiled, and TCRdb retains in-frame clones only, with some absent. The data hold some 150,000 clones, with less than 65% observed a single time. Germline V lookup: CDR1 SGHTA, CDR2 FQGNSA. J gave up 8 bases and V 1 base, and 1 base lay outside the gene matches. The CDR3 is made up of 14 amino acids. Alopecia areata patients gave lesional scalp punch biopsies and peripheral blood samples.

The chain employs TRBV7-2 and TRBJ1-6, with 8 nucleotides matching TRBD1. Sample: CD8+ T cells sorted from blood, taken at week 0. The receptor's source is a human donor with alopecia areata. Written as DNA, the CDR3 is TGTGCCAGCAGCTTAGACAGGGGGTATTCACCCCTCCACTTT. Translating gives CASSLDRGYSPLHF.